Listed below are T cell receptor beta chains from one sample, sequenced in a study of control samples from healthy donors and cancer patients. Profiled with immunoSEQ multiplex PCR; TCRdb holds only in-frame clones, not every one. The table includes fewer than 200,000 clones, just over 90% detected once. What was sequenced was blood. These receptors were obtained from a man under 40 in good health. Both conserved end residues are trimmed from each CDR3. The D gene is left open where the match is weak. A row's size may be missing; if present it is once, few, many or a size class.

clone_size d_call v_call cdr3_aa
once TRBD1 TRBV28 ASSLPRGRVTEAF
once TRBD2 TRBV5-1 ASSPREGGAGEQY
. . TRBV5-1 ASSLAVTPTYNEQF
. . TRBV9 ASSEGHSNQPQH
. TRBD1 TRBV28 ASIQGVGGELF
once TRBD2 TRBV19 ASSPSGRRDTQY
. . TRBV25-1 ASRTLGGIQY
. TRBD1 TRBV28 ASSRGQGYTIY
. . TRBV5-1 ASSRNSGLLYEQY
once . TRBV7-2 ASSLGVGLGTHYGYT
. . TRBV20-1 SAKTRHGYT
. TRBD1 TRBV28 AISGGYSNQPQH
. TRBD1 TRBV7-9 ASSFGDRGLQPQH
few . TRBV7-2 ASSPDSSSYEQY
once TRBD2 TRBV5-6 ASSWGLEREGPDTQY
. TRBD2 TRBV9 ASSPGWRGYEQY
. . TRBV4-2 ATTRGEVGEAF
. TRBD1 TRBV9 ASSRRGTGVNNEKLF
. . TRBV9 ASSLSFRGQETQY
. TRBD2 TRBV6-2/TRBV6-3 ASSWTSGNEQY
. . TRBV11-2 ASSSTLRAEAF
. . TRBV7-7 ASSLGDRNQETQY
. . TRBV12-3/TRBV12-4 ASSPGLPEKLF
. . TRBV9 ASSSIREMHQETQY
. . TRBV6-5 ASRITRVDYGYT
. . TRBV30 AWSPTREAF
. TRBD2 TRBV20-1 SASLGVAGGGDTQY
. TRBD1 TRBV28 ASIPGQGWWKQPQH
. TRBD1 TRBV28 ASSPGGENTIY
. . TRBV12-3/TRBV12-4 ASSPAGAYGYT
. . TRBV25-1 ASSELVGGTEAF
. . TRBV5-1 ASSSGQFASYEQY
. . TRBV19 ASSMRRGESYEQY
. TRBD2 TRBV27 ASSLFRGANTGELF
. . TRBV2 ASTKWGIPGELF
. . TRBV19 VLKNQPQH
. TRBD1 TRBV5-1 ASSLGDRGSSGNTIY
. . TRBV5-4 ASSLGGQGNTIY
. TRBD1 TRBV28 ASSQTGTYEQY
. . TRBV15 ATSSLSEEGKSSPLH
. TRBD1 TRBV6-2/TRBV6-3 ASSPDRGTYEQY
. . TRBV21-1 ASSLRDRPYEQY
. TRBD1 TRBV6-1 ASSENDWAGGLNTEAF